Given below is one T cell receptor beta chain in context. The record originates from a study of blood T cell repertoires in COVID-19. V gave up 0 bases and J gave up 5 bases, with 6 bases separating them. The CDR3 runs 12 residues. Germline assignment: CDR1 SGHDT and CDR2 YYEEEE. Per the authors' pipeline: Estimates of nucleated cell counts were drawn from the amplification of reference gene primers. Assay used: immunoSEQ multiplex PCR; TCRdb lists only in-frame clones, some missing. V, J and clone size are taken as reported in that table, and D and trimming were inferred from the DNA itself. Here the sample spans hundreds of thousands of clones, 85% to 90% being singletons.

The sequence derives from a woman aged 50 to 60 with acute or convalescent COVID-19. Specimen: peripheral blood. This rearrangement joins TRBV5-6 to TRBJ2-7; D gene unclear. This chain's CDR3 is CASSLANNEQYF. DNA for the CDR3: TGTGCCAGCAGCTTGGCCAACAACGAGCAGTACTTC.